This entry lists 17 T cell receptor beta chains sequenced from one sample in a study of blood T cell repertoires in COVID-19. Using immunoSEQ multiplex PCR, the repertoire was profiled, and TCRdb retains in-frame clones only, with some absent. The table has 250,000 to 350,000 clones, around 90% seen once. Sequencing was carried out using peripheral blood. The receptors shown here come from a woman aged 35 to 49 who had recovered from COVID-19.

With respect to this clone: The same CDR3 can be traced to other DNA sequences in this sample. The CDR3 reads CASSPGGQETQYF. The CDR3 DNA reads as TGTGCCAGCAGCCCTGGCGGCCAAGAGACCCAGTACTTC. The chain couples TRBV11-3 to TRBJ2-5, with D unclear. CDR3 size: 13 residues. The germline V gene encodes CDR1 SGHNT and CDR2 YENEEA. V lost 5 bases and J 1 base, leaving 8 bases between the germline ends.

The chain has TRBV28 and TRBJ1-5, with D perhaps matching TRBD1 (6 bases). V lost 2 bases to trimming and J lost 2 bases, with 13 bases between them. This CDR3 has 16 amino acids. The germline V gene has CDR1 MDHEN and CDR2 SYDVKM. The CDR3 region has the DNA TGTGCCAGCAGTTTAGGGGGCAGGGTGGGCAATCAGCCCCAGCATTTT. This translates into CASSLGGRVGNQPQHF.

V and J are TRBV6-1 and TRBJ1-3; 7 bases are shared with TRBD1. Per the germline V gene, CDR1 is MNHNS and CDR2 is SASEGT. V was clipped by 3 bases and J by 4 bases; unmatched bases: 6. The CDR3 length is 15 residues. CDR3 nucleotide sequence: TGTGCCAGCAGTGATCAACAGGGGTACGGAAACACCATATATTTT. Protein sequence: CASSDQQGYGNTIYF.

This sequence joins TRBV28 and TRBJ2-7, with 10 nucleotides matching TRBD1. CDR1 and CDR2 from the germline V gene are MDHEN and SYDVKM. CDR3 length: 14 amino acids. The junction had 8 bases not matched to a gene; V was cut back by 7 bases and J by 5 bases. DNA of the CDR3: TGTGCCAGCACCTTAGGACAGGGGGTGAACGAGCAGTACTTC. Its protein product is CASTLGQGVNEQYF. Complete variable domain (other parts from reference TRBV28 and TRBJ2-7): DVKVTQSSRYLVKRTGEKVFLECVQDMDHENMFWYRQDPGLGLRLIYFSYDVKMKEKGDIPEGYSVSREKKERFSLILESASTNQTSMYLCASTLGQGVNEQYFGPGTRLTVT.

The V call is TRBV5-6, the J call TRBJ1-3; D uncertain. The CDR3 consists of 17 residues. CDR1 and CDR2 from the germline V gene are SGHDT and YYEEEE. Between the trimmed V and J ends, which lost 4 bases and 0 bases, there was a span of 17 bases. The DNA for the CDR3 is TGTGCCAGCAGCCAAGACTCCCCGGGATACTCTGGAAACACCATATATTTT. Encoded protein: CASSQDSPGYSGNTIYF.

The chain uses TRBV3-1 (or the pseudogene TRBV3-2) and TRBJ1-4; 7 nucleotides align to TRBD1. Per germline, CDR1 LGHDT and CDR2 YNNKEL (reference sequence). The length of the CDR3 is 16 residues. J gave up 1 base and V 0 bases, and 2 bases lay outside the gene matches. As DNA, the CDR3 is TGTGCCAGCAGCCAAGATACAGGGGTAACTAATGAAAAACTGTTTTTT. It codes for CASSQDTGVTNEKLFF.

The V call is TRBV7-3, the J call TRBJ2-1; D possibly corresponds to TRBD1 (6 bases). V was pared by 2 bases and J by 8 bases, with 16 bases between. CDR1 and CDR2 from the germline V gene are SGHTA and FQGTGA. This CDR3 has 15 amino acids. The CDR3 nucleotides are TGTGCCAGCAGCTTAGTACCGGTTTCAGGGGATGAGCAGTTCTTC. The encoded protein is CASSLVPVSGDEQFF.

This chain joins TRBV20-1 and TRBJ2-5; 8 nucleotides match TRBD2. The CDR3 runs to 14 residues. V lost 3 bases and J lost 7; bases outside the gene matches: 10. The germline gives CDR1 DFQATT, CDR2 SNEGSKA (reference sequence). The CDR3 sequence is CSASGTRVGLTQYF. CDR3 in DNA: TGCAGTGCTAGTGGGACTAGGGTCGGGTTGACCCAGTACTTC.

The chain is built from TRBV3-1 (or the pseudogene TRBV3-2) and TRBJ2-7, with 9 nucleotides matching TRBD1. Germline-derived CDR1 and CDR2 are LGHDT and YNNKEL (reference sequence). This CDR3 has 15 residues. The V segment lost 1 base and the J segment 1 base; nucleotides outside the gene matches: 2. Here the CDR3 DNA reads TGTGCCAGCAGCCAAGGGGACAGGGAGTCCTACGAGCAGTACTTC. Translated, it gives CASSQGDRESYEQYF.

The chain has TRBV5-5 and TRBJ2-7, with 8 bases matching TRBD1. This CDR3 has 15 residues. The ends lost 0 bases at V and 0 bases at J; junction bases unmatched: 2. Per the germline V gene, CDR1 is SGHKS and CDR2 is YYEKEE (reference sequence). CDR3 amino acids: CASSLAGTGSYEQYF. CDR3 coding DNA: TGTGCCAGCAGCTTGGCCGGGACAGGCTCCTACGAGCAGTACTTC.

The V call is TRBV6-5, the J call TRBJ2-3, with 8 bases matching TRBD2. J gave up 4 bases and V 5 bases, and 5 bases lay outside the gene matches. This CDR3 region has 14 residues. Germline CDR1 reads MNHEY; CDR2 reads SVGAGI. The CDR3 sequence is CASSRGLVSDTQYF. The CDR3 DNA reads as TGTGCCAGCAGTAGGGGACTAGTATCAGATACGCAGTATTTT.

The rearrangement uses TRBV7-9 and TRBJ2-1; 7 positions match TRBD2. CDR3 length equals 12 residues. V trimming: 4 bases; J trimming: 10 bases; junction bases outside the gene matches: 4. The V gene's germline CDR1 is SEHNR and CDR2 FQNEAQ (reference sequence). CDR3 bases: TGTGCCAGCAGCTCCCTGGGGGGGGAGCAGTTCTTC. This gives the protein CASSSLGGEQFF.

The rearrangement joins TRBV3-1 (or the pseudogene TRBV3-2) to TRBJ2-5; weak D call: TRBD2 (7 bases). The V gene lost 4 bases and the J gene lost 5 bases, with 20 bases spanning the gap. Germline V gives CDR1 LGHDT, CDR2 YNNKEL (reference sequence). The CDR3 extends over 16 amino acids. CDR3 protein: CASSPNTGGGSETQYF. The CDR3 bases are TGTGCCAGCAGCCCCAATACGGGCGGGGGCTCGGAGACCCAGTACTTC.

DNA of the CDR3: TGTGCCAGCAGCCTATCCCGGGGGTCCTACAATGAGCAGTTCTTC. This sequence encodes CASSLSRGSYNEQFF. The gene calls are TRBV28 and TRBJ2-1; perhaps TRBD2 as D (6 bases). Per germline, CDR1 MDHEN and CDR2 SYDVKM. The V and J ends lost 6 bases and 1 base respectively, with 13 bases between them. The CDR3 is 15 residues long.

CDR3 sequence reads: CASSLDPGLATPDEQFF. DNA of the CDR3: TGTGCCAGCAGTTTAGACCCGGGACTAGCGACGCCCGATGAGCAGTTCTTC. V usage is TRBV28 and J usage is TRBJ2-1; 10 bases are a match to TRBD2. The V gene's germline CDR1 is MDHEN and CDR2 SYDVKM. The CDR3 length is 17 residues. V was pared by 2 bases and J by 8 bases, with 12 bases of the junction left unmatched.

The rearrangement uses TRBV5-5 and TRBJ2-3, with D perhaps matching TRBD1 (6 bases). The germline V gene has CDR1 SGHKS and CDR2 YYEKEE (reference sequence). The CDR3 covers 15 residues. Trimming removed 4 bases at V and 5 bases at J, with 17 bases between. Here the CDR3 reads CASSLLAGVVDTQYF. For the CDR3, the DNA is TGTGCCAGCAGCCTACTGGCAGGGGTAGTAGATACGCAGTATTTT.

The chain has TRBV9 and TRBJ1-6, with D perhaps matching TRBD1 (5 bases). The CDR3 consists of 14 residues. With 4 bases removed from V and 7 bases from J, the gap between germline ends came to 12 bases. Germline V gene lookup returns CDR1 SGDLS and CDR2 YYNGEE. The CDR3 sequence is CASSSSPGNSPLHF. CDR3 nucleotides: TGTGCCAGCAGCTCAAGTCCAGGGAATTCACCCCTCCACTTT.